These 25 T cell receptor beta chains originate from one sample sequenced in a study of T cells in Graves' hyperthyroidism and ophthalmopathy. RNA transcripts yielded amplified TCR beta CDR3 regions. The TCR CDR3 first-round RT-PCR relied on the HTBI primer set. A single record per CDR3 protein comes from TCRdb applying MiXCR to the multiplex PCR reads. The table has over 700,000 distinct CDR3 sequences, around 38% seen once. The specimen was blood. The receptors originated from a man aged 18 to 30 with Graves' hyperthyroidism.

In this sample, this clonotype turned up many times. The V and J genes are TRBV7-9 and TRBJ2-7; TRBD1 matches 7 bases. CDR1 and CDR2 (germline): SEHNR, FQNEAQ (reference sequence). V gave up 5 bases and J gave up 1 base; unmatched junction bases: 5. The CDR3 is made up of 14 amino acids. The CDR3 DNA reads TGTGCCAGCAGCCCCCCGGGACAGTCCTACGAGCAGTACTTC. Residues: CASSPPGQSYEQYF.

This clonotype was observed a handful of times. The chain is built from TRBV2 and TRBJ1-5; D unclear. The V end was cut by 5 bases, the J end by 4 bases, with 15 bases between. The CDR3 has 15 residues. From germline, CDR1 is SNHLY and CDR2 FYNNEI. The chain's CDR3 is CASSLRAGVNQPQHF. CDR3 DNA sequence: TGTGCCAGCAGTTTGAGGGCAGGAGTAAATCAGCCCCAGCATTTT. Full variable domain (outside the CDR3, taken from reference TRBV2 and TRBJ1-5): EPEVTQTPSHQVTQMGQEVILRCVPISNHLYFYWYRQILGQKVEFLVSFYNNEISEKSEIFDDQFSVERPDGSNFTLKIRSTKLEDSAMYFCASSLRAGVNQPQHFGDGTRLSIL.

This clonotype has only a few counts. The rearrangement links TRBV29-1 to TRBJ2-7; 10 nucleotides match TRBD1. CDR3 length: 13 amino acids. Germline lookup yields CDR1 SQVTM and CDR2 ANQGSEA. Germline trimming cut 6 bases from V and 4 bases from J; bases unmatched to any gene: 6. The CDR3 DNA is TGCAGCGTCGGGGGGACAGGGGAATACGAGCAGTACTTC. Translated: CSVGGTGEYEQYF.

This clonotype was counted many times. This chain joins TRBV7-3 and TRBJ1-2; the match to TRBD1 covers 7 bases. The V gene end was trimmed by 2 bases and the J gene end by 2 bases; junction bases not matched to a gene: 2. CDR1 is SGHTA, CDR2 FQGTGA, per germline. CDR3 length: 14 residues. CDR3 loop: CASSLPGQNYGYTF. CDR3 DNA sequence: TGTGCCAGCAGCTTACCGGGACAGAACTATGGCTACACCTTC.

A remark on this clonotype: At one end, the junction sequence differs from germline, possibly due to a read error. CDR3 DNA: TGTGCCAGCAGCCCCTCGGGACCTCCGAAACACCACTTC. Its translation: CASSPSGPPKHHF. V usage is TRBV7-8 and J usage is TRBJ2-5, with D perhaps assigned TRBD1 or TRBD2 (5 bases each). Germline CDR1 and CDR2: SGHVS and FQNEAQ. The CDR3 length is 13 residues.

The CDR3 loop reads CASTPGTALGELFF. As DNA, the CDR3 is TGTGCCAGCACTCCCGGGACAGCTCTCGGGGAGCTGTTTTTT. J is TRBJ2-2 and V is TRBV6-5; 7 bases align to TRBD1. The CDR3 contains 14 residues. Germline V gene sequence: CDR1 MNHEY, CDR2 SVGAGI. Trimming cost V 7 bases and J 7 bases; bases outside gene matches: 9.

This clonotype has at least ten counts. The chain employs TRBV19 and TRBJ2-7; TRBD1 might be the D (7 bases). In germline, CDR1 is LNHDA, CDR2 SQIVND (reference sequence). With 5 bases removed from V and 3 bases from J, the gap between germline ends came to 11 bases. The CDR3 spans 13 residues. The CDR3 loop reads CASSAGQIYEQYF. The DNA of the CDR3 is TGTGCCAGTAGTGCGGGACAGATCTACGAGCAGTACTTC.

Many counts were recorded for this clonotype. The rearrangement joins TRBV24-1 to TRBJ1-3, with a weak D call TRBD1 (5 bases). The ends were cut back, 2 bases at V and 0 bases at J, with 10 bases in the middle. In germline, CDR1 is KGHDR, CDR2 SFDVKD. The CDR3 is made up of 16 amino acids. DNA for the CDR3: TGTGCCACCAGTGATTCGACAGCTATCTCTGGAAACACCATATATTTT. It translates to CATSDSTAISGNTIYF.

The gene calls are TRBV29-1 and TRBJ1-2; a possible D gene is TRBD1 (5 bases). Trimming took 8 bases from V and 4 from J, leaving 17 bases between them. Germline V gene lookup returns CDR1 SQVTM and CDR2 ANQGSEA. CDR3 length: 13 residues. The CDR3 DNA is TGCAGCCAAGGTTCAGGGAATTTCTATGGCTACACCTTC. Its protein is CSQGSGNFYGYTF.

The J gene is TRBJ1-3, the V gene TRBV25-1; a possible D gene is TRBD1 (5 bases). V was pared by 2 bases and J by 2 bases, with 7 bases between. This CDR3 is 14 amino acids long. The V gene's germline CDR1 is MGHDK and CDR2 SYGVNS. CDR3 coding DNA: TGTGCCAGCAGTGAAATAGGGGCTGGAAACACCATATATTTT. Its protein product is CASSEIGAGNTIYF.

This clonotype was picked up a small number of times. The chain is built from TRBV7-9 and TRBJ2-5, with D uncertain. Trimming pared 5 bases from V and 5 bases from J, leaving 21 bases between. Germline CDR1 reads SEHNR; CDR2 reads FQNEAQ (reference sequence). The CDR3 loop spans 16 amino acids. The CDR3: CASSPKEKGLLETQYF. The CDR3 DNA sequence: TGTGCCAGCAGCCCAAAAGAAAAGGGCCTTCTGGAGACCCAGTACTTC.

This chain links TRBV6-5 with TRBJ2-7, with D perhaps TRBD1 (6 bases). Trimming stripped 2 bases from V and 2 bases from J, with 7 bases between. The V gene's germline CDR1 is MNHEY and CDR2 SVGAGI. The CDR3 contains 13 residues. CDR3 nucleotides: TGTGCCAGCAGTTACCAGGGGACCTACGAGCAGTACTTC. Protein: CASSYQGTYEQYF.

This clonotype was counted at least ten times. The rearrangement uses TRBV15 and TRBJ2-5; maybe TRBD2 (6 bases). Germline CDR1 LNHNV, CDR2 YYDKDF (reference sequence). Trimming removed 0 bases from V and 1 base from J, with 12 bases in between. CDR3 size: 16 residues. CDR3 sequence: CATSRDRGFGQETQYF. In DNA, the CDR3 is TGTGCCACCAGCAGAGATCGGGGGTTTGGCCAAGAGACCCAGTACTTC. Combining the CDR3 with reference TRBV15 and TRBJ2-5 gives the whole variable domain DAMVIQNPRYQVTQFGKPVTLSCSQTLNHNVMYWYQQKSSQAPKLLFHYYDKDFNNEADTPDNFQSRRPNTSFCFLDIRSPGLGDTAMYLCATSRDRGFGQETQYFGPGTRLLVL.

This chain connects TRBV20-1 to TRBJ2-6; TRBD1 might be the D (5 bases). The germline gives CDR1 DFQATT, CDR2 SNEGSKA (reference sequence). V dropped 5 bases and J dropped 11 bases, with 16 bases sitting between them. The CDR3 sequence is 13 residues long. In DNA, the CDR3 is TGCAGTGCTCCCCTCTACAGGTCCTACGTCCTGACTTTC. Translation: CSAPLYRSYVLTF.

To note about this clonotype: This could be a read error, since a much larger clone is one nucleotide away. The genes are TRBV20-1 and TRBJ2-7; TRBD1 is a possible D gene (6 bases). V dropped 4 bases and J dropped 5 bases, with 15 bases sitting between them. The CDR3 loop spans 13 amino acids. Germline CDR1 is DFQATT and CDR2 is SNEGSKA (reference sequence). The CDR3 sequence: CSATPTGGDEQYF. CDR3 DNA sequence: TGCAGTGCTACCCCGACAGGTGGTGACGAGCAGTACTTC.

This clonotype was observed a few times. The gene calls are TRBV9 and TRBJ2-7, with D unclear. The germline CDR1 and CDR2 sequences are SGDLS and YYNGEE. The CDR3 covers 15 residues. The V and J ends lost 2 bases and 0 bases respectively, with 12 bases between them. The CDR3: CASSVGLVSSYEQYF. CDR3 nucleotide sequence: TGTGCCAGCAGCGTGGGGTTGGTCAGCTCCTACGAGCAGTACTTC.

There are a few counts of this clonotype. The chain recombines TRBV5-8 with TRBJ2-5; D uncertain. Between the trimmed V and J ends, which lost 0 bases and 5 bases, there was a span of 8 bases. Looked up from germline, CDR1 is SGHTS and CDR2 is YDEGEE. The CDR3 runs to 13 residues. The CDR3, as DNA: TGTGCCAGCAGCTTGGCCACAGTGGAGACCCAGTACTTC. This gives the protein CASSLATVETQYF.

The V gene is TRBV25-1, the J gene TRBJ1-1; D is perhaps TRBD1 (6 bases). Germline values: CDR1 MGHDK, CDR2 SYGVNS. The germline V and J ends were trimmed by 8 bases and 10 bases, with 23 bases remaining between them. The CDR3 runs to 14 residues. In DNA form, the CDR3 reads TGTGCCAGCCAAACACAGGGATGGGCCGACGGAGCTTTCTTT. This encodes CASQTQGWADGAFF.

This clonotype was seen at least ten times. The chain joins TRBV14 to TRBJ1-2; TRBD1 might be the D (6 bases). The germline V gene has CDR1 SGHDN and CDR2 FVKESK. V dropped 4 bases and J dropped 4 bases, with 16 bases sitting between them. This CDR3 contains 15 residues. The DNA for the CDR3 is TGTGCCAGCAGCCCAAGAACAGGGCCCGGCTATGGCTACACCTTC. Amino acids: CASSPRTGPGYGYTF.

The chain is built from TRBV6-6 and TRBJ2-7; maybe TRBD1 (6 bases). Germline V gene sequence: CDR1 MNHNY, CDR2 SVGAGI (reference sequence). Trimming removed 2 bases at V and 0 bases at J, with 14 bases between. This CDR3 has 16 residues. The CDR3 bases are TGTGCCAGCAGTTACCTCGGGACACTGAGCTCCTACGAGCAGTACTTC. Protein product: CASSYLGTLSSYEQYF.

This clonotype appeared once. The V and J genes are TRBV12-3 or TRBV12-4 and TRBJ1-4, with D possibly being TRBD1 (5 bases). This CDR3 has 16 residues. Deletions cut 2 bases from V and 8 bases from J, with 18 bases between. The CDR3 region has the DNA TGTGCCAGCAGTTTAAGCCCCCACGGGACCAACGAAAAACTGTTTTTT. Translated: CASSLSPHGTNEKLFF.

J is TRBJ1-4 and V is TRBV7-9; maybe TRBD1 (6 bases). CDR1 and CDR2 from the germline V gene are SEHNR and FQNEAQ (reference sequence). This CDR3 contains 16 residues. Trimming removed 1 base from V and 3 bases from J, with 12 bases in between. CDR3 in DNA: TGTGCCAGCAGCTTAGGTCCGGGGGCGGCTAATGAAAAACTGTTTTTT. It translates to CASSLGPGAANEKLFF.

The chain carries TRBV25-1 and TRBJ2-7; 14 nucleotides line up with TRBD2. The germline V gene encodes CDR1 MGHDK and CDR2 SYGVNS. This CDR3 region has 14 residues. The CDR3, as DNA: TGTGCTAGACTAGCGGGAGGGCCTTCTCGGGAGCAGTACTTC. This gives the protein CARLAGGPSREQYF.

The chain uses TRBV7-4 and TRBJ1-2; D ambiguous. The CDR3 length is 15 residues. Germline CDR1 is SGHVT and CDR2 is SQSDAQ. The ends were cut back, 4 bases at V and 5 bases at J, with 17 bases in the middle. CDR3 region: CASSSLQSGVYGYTF. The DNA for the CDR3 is TGTGCCAGCAGCTCCCTTCAATCCGGGGTGTATGGCTACACCTTC.

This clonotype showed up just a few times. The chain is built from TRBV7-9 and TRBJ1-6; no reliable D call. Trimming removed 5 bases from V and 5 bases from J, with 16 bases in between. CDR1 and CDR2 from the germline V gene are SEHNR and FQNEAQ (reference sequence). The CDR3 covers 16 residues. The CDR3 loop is CASSQDTGKDNSPLHF. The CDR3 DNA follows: TGTGCCAGCAGCCAAGACACCGGGAAGGATAATTCACCCCTCCACTTT. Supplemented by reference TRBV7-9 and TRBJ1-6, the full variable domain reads DTGVSQNPRHKITKRGQNVTFRCDPISEHNRLYWYRQTLGQGPEFLTYFQNEAQLEKSRLLSDRFSAERPKGSFSTLEIQRTEQGDSAMYLCASSQDTGKDNSPLHFGNGTRLTVT.